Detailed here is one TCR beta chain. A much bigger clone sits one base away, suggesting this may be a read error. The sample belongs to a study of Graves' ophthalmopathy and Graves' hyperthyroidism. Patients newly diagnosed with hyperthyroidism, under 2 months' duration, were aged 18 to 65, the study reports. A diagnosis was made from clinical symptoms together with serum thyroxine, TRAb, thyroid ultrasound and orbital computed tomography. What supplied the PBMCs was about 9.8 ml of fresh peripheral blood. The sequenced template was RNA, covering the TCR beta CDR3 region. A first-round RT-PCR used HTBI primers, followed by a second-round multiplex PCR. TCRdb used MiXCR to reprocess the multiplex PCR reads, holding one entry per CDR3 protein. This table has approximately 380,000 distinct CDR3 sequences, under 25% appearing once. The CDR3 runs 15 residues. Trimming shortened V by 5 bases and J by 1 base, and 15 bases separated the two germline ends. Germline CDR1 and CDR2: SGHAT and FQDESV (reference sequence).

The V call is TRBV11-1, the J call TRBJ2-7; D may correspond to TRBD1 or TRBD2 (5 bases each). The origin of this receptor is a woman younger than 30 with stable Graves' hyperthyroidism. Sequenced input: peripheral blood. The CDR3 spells CASSLQEVGSYEQYF. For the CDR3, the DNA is TGTGCCAGCAGCCTACAGGAGGTTGGGTCCTACGAGCAGTACTTC.